This T cell receptor (beta chain) stems from a study of response to subunit inactivated influenza vaccine. Study conclusions and caveats: The authors put forward the suggestion that each seasonal influenza vaccination may bring in only a limited number of new T cells.

TCRdb called the RT-PCR reads again in MiXCR, with one record for every CDR3 protein. The sample has over 150,000 distinct CDR3 sequences, around 8.8% seen once. The V gene's germline CDR1 is SGHRS and CDR2 YFSETQ. Trimming cost V 0 bases and J 0 bases, with 7 bases left between them. The CDR3 sequence is 16 residues long. There are many counts of this clonotype. Its target is not known. This clonotype was obtained from a middle-aged man who received an inactivated influenza vaccine. The material sequenced was non-naive T cells sorted from PBMCs, taken on the day of vaccination. The chain employs TRBV5-1 and TRBJ2-6, with D uncertain. In DNA form, the CDR3 reads TGCGCCAGCAGCTTGGAAATCCTCTCTGGGGCCAACGTCCTGACTTTC. This encodes CASSLEILSGANVLTF.